This entry concerns a single T cell receptor beta chain. Its antigen is unidentified. The sample is drawn from a study of a mutant IDH1 vaccine in newly diagnosed glioma. Notes on the study in general: Pseudoprogression apparently tracked independently of changes in top peripheral T cell clonotypes. Across multiple MHC alleles, 93.3% of patients had vaccine-induced responses.

TCRdb's copy holds only in-frame clones and misses some; the assay was immunoSEQ multiplex PCR. The sample lists around 60,000 clones, under 85% seen once, with under 4.5% in the top ten. Described time point: week 47, end of study. Mutant IDH1 20-mer peptide, at 300 ug, made up each vaccine dose, with topical imiquimod. The sequence came from a man aged 30-40 years with glioma. The sequencing here drew on PBMCs, taken from a glioma patient whose treatment included an IDH1 peptide vaccine.

CDR3 region: CASSSGTGASTDTQYF. The CDR3 DNA is TGTGCCAGTAGTTCCGGGACAGGTGCTAGCACAGATACGCAGTATTTT. V and J are TRBV19 and TRBJ2-3; 8 nucleotides match TRBD1. Germline V gene data show CDR1 as LNHDA and CDR2 as SQIVND (reference sequence). This CDR3 comprises 16 residues. The V segment lost 5 bases and the J segment 0 bases; nucleotides outside the gene matches: 7.